One sample yielded the 14 T cell receptor beta chains listed below, sequenced in a study of PD-L1 blockade in urothelial cancer. Documented time point: pretreatment peripheral blood. TCRdb's copy holds only in-frame clones and misses some; the assay was immunoSEQ multiplex PCR. The sample includes 70,000 to 75,000 clones, about 83% of them seen just once. Sequencing was performed on PBMCs, taken around atezolizumab (anti-PD-L1) treatment. The source of these receptors is a woman between 65 and 79 years old with urothelial cancer.

The chain couples TRBV6-5 to TRBJ2-3; the D gene is possibly TRBD2 (5 bases). The CDR3 spans 12 residues. Per germline, CDR1 MNHEY and CDR2 SVGAGI. The V and J ends lost 6 bases and 8 bases respectively, with 12 bases between them. In DNA form, the CDR3 reads TGTGCCAGCAGACCTAGCTCCGGTACGCAGTATTTT. Translated: CASRPSSGTQYF.

The chain couples TRBV19 to TRBJ1-2; unclear D gene. The CDR3 consists of 14 residues. The germline gives CDR1 LNHDA, CDR2 SQIVND (reference sequence). V was pared by 2 bases and J by 3 bases, with 10 bases between. In DNA, the CDR3 is TGTGCCAGTAGTATAAGGAGATCTCACTATGGCTACACCTTC. Its translation is CASSIRRSHYGYTF.

The J gene is TRBJ2-1, the V gene TRBV5-4; D unclear. This CDR3 has 15 amino acids. V was clipped by 2 bases and J by 4 bases, with 13 bases between them. The germline V gene encodes CDR1 SGHNT and CDR2 YYREEE (reference sequence). CDR3 loop: CASSLEAFLYNEQFF. The CDR3 region has the DNA TGTGCCAGCAGCTTAGAAGCCTTCCTTTACAATGAGCAGTTCTTC.

The genes are TRBV27 and TRBJ2-1; D is undetermined. The CDR3 is 15 residues long. Germline CDR1 is MNHEY and CDR2 is SMNVEV (reference sequence). V lost 5 bases, J lost 0 bases, and 11 bases lay in between. The DNA for the CDR3 is TGTGCCAGCAGTCTCGCTTGGAGCTCCTACAATGAGCAGTTCTTC. Translation: CASSLAWSSYNEQFF.

The gene calls are TRBV2 and TRBJ2-3; 7 bases map to TRBD1. The ends lost 6 bases at V and 2 bases at J; junction bases unmatched: 8. The CDR3 spans 15 residues. In germline, CDR1 is SNHLY, CDR2 FYNNEI. The CDR3 is CASRQTGRPTDTQYF. The CDR3, as DNA: TGTGCCAGCAGACAGACAGGGCGGCCCACAGATACGCAGTATTTT.

The chain is built from TRBV10-3 and TRBJ2-1; TRBD1 aligns across 8 bases. The J segment lost 0 bases and the V segment lost 3 bases, leaving 4 bases of the junction unmatched. CDR3 length: 16 amino acids. Germline V gene sequence: CDR1 ENHRY, CDR2 SYGVKD. The DNA of the CDR3 is TGTGCCATCAGTGACTCACAGGGGGTCTCCTACAATGAGCAGTTCTTC. It encodes CAISDSQGVSYNEQFF.

The gene calls are TRBV15 and TRBJ2-3; TRBD2 matches 14 bases. The germline gives CDR1 LNHNV, CDR2 YYDKDF (reference sequence). J was trimmed by 4 bases and V by 0 bases; bases with no gene match: 6. This CDR3 contains 18 residues. The CDR3 DNA follows: TGTGCCACCAGCAGAGATCGAGGACTAGCGGGAGGTCCAGATACGCAGTATTTT. Protein sequence: CATSRDRGLAGGPDTQYF.

J is TRBJ1-2 and V is TRBV14; 10 nucleotides line up with TRBD1. V lost 4 bases and J lost 3; bases outside the gene matches: 5. The CDR3 loop spans 15 amino acids. Germline values: CDR1 SGHDN, CDR2 FVKESK. CDR3 DNA: TGTGCCAGCAGCCGAGACAGGGGGCCGGACTATGGCTACACCTTC. Its protein product is CASSRDRGPDYGYTF.

The chain joins TRBV5-4 to TRBJ2-3, with TRBD1 matching 9 bases. Germline V CDR1 and CDR2: SGHNT, YYREEE (reference sequence). CDR3 length: 13 amino acids. J was trimmed by 2 bases and V by 9 bases; bases with no gene match: 4. The CDR3 DNA is TGTGCCACCCGGGACAGGGCCACAGATACGCAGTATTTT. Encoded protein: CATRDRATDTQYF.

The V gene is TRBV5-1, the J gene TRBJ1-1; weak D call: TRBD1 (6 bases). Trimming removed 1 base from V and 2 bases from J, with 18 bases in between. The CDR3 is 17 amino acids. CDR1 and CDR2 from the germline V gene are SGHRS and YFSETQ. CDR3 sequence: CASSLWVSRDINTEAFF. DNA of the CDR3: TGCGCCAGCAGCTTGTGGGTAAGCCGGGACATAAACACTGAAGCTTTCTTT.

The chain recombines TRBV25-1 with TRBJ2-5, with TRBD2 as a possible D gene (6 bases). Trimming stripped 3 bases from V and 5 bases from J, with 16 bases between. CDR1 and CDR2 from the germline V gene are MGHDK and SYGVNS. There are 15 residues in the CDR3. In nucleotides, the CDR3 is TGTGCCAGCAGTGACCGTCGACTAGATAGTGAGACCCAGTACTTC. It translates to CASSDRRLDSETQYF. Supplemented by reference TRBV25-1 and TRBJ2-5, the full variable domain reads EADIYQTPRYLVIGTGKKITLECSQTMGHDKMYWYQQDPGMELHLIHYSYGVNSTEKGDLSSESTVSRIRTEHFPLTLESARPSHTSQYLCASSDRRLDSETQYFGPGTRLLVL.

The CDR3, as DNA: TGCGCCAGCAGTTATAGCGGGGGCTACGAGCAGTACTTC. As protein: CASSYSGGYEQYF. The gene calls are TRBV10-2 and TRBJ2-7; 9 nucleotides line up with TRBD2. CDR3 length equals 13 residues. With V trimmed by 5 bases and J by 3 bases, 2 bases remained unmatched. From germline, CDR1 is WSHSY and CDR2 SAAADI.

This clone was picked up a small number of times. The chain recombines TRBV9 with TRBJ1-1; D might be TRBD1 (5 bases). CDR3 length: 15 amino acids. With 0 bases removed from V and 1 base from J, the gap between germline ends came to 10 bases. The germline gives CDR1 SGDLS, CDR2 YYNGEE. The CDR3 sequence is CASSVAPGQNTEAFF. The CDR3 nucleotides are TGTGCCAGCAGCGTAGCACCAGGGCAGAACACTGAAGCTTTCTTT.

This chain links TRBV5-4 with TRBJ1-2; D is uncertain. The CDR3 contains 14 residues. Trimming removed 4 bases at V and 2 bases at J, with 12 bases between. In germline, CDR1 is SGHNT, CDR2 YYREEE (reference sequence). CDR3 DNA sequence: TGTGCCAGCAGCCCTACCCCACAGAACTATGGCTACACCTTC. Translation gives CASSPTPQNYGYTF.